This TCR beta chain derives from a study of spatial heterogeneity in lung cancer. This clonotype has a count of ten or more. Indicated time point: sample taken at primary tumor resection. Whole RNA obtained from tumor, nontumor lung or frozen PBMC underwent sequencing without sorting. The CDR3 length is 13 residues. Germline CDR1 and CDR2: KGHDR and SFDVKD. The V end was cut by 6 bases, the J end by 0 bases, with 7 bases between. Each CDR3 protein gets one entry after TCRdb re-called the 5' RACE reads with MiXCR. This sample has 25,000 to 30,000 distinct CDR3 sequences, with over 10% found just once. The TCR originated in a female donor with early-stage non-small cell lung cancer. The chain couples TRBV24-1 to TRBJ1-1; tentative D call: TRBD1 (5 bases). Sequencing was performed on PBMCs, taken at surgery. The CDR3 region is CATSSGLNTEAFF. The CDR3 coding sequence is TGTGCCACCAGTTCAGGGTTGAACACTGAAGCTTTCTTT.